Below are 32 T cell receptor beta chains sequenced from a single sample in a study of graft-versus-host responses after intestinal transplantation. Assay used: immunoSEQ multiplex PCR; TCRdb lists only in-frame clones, some missing. The data hold about 89,000 clones, with 90% to 95% observed a single time. These receptors' antigens are unknown. The sequences come from unstimulated CD4+ T cells sorted from spleen or lymph node cells, collected before intestinal transplant. Every receptor here comes from a human donor who received an intestinal transplant.

V usage is TRBV10-1 and J usage is TRBJ2-1; 10 bases align to TRBD2. This CDR3 is built from 19 residues. With V trimmed by 0 bases and J by 0 bases, 8 bases remained unmatched. CDR1 is WNHNN and CDR2 is SYGVQD in the germline V gene (reference sequence). CDR3 amino acids: CASSESRLAGVSSYNEQFF. CDR3 nucleotide sequence: TGCGCCAGCAGTGAGTCCCGGCTAGCGGGGGTGAGCTCCTACAATGAGCAGTTCTTC.

This sequence joins TRBV7-2 and TRBJ2-5; the match to TRBD2 covers 8 bases. The CDR3 sequence is 16 residues long. Germline CDR1 reads SGHTA; CDR2 reads FQGNSA. J lost 4 bases, V lost 0 bases, and 7 bases had no gene match. The CDR3 DNA reads TGTGCCAGCAGCTTAGCAAGCGGGGGCCCGGGAGAGACCCAGTACTTC. This gives the protein CASSLASGGPGETQYF.

The chain has TRBV4-3 and TRBJ1-4, with D hard to call. This CDR3 has 14 residues. V lost 4 bases to trimming and J lost 8 bases, with 14 bases between them. Per germline, CDR1 LGHNA and CDR2 YSLEER. The CDR3 DNA sequence: TGCGCCAGCAGCCTAGTATGGGGAGGGGAAAAACTGTTTTTT. Translating gives CASSLVWGGEKLFF.

This chain links TRBV5-1 with TRBJ2-7; 11 bases line up with TRBD1. Germline loops: CDR1 SGHRS, CDR2 YFSETQ. The CDR3 runs 14 residues. Trimming took 4 bases from V and 7 from J; bases not matched to a gene: 7. Here the CDR3 reads CASSEDRGLGEQYF. The CDR3 bases are TGCGCCAGCAGCGAGGACAGGGGGCTAGGGGAGCAGTACTTC.

The rearrangement links TRBV7-2 to TRBJ1-2, with D uncertain. The CDR3 contains 12 residues. Between the trimmed V and J ends, which lost 5 bases and 3 bases, there was a span of 7 bases. Looked up from germline, CDR1 is SGHTA and CDR2 is FQGNSA. CDR3 sequence reads: CASSPNDYGYTF. The CDR3 region has the DNA TGTGCCAGCAGCCCCAATGACTATGGCTACACCTTC.

The rearrangement uses TRBV29-1 and TRBJ1-1; 9 bases match TRBD1. V lost 7 bases and J lost 4; bases outside the gene matches: 7. CDR3 length equals 13 residues. Germline V lookup: CDR1 SQVTM, CDR2 ANQGSEA. CDR3 bases: TGCAGCGCCAGACAGGGGGGCGGCACTGAAGCTTTCTTT. It encodes CSARQGGGTEAFF. The whole variable domain, remainder taken from reference TRBV29-1 and TRBJ1-1, is SAVISQKPSRDICQRGTSLTIQCQVDSQVTMMFWYRQQPGQSLTLIATANQGSEATYESGFVIDKFPISRPNLTFSTLTVSNMSPEDSSIYLCSARQGGGTEAFFGQGTRLTVV.

The chain recombines TRBV27 with TRBJ1-2; D is uncertain. Trimming removed 1 base at V and 2 bases at J, with 14 bases between. Germline V CDR1 and CDR2: MNHEY, SMNVEV (reference sequence). CDR3 length equals 16 residues. In nucleotides, the CDR3 is TGTGCCAGCAGTTTATTACCCCATACTACCAACTATGGCTACACCTTC. This codes for CASSLLPHTTNYGYTF.

The chain has TRBV7-2 and TRBJ2-3; 9 nucleotides match TRBD2. Looked up from germline, CDR1 is SGHTA and CDR2 is FQGNSA. The ends lost 0 bases at V and 6 bases at J; junction bases unmatched: 4. This CDR3 contains 15 residues. The CDR3 DNA sequence: TGTGCCAGCAGCTTAGCCTTAGCGGGGGATGATACGCAGTATTTT. This encodes CASSLALAGDDTQYF.

The chain carries TRBV1 and TRBJ2-7; TRBD1 reflects the table's D call only, with no check against the DNA. TRBV1 is classified as a pseudogene. The CDR3 consists of 20 residues. CDR3 protein: CTSSHLTRWDPKQGIYEQYF. The CDR3 nucleotides are TGCACCAGCAGCCATCTAACTAGGTGGGACCCAAAACAGGGTATCTACGAGCAGTACTTC.

The chain joins TRBV2 to TRBJ2-2; 8 nucleotides agree with TRBD1. Germline-derived CDR1 and CDR2 are SNHLY and FYNNEI. The trim removed 7 bases at V and 5 bases at J, leaving 6 bases unmatched. The CDR3 consists of 14 residues. The CDR3 DNA reads TGTGCCAGCAAACGGACAGGGCCGACCGGGGAGCTGTTTTTT. This translates into CASKRTGPTGELFF.

The rearrangement uses TRBV9 and TRBJ1-1, with 7 bases fitting TRBD1. CDR1 and CDR2 from the germline V gene are SGDLS and YYNGEE. The CDR3 consists of 14 residues. With 2 bases clipped from V and 5 bases from J, the junction kept 6 bases outside the gene matches. The CDR3 reads CASSVIQGRTEAFF. The CDR3 nucleotides read TGTGCCAGCAGCGTTATACAGGGGAGAACTGAAGCTTTCTTT.

As DNA, the CDR3 is TGTGCCAGCAGCTTAGAGGGGTCCAGCGGGGGGTACAATGAGCAGTTCTTC. Translating gives CASSLEGSSGGYNEQFF. The V and J genes are TRBV7-2 and TRBJ2-1; 9 bases line up with TRBD2. The V segment lost 1 base and the J segment 4 bases; nucleotides outside the gene matches: 8. CDR3 length equals 17 residues. The germline V gene encodes CDR1 SGHTA and CDR2 FQGNSA.

The V gene is TRBV6-5, the J gene TRBJ2-3; 10 bases align to TRBD2. This CDR3 is built from 15 residues. Unmatched junction bases numbered 3, after V lost 2 bases and J lost 4 bases. CDR1 is MNHEY and CDR2 is SVGAGI in the germline V gene. The CDR3 coding sequence is TGTGCCAGCAGTTACCTAGCGGGGGAGTCAGATACGCAGTATTTT. Residues: CASSYLAGESDTQYF.

This clone was seen a single time. The V gene is TRBV7-8, the J gene TRBJ1-3, with TRBD1 identical over 7 bases. After removal of 1 base from V and 3 bases from J, the junction contained 0 bases not matched to a gene. There are 14 residues in the CDR3. The germline CDR1 and CDR2 sequences are SGHVS and FQNEAQ. CDR3 coding DNA: TGTGCCAGCAGCTTAGGACAGGGTGGAAACACCATATATTTT. Protein product: CASSLGQGGNTIYF.

V usage is TRBV7-2 and J usage is TRBJ2-7; 15 bases line up with TRBD2. The germline V gene has CDR1 SGHTA and CDR2 FQGNSA. This CDR3 comprises 16 residues. V was pared by 4 bases and J by 3 bases, with 4 bases of the junction left unmatched. CDR3 sequence reads: CASSSGLAGGLYEQYF. The CDR3 DNA reads as TGTGCCAGCAGCTCGGGACTAGCGGGGGGCCTCTACGAGCAGTACTTC.

The J gene is TRBJ2-7, the V gene TRBV6-1, with 8 bases fitting TRBD2. V was pared by 5 bases and J by 4 bases, with 7 bases of the junction left unmatched. Germline CDR1 reads MNHNS; CDR2 reads SASEGT. This CDR3 region has 14 residues. The CDR3 bases are TGTGCCAGCAGTCAACGGGGGGGCGAGTACGAGCAGTACTTC. As protein: CASSQRGGEYEQYF.

The chain has TRBV7-9 and TRBJ2-4; 9 nucleotides agree with TRBD1. The CDR3 has 19 residues. Germline V gene lookup returns CDR1 SEHNR and CDR2 FQNEAQ (reference sequence). The V and J ends lost 1 base and 0 bases, in that order; junction bases with no gene match: 10. In DNA, the CDR3 is TGTGCCAGCAGCTTAGGGACAGGGGACCTAGGACTAGCCAAAAACATTCAGTACTTC. Translating it yields CASSLGTGDLGLAKNIQYF.

The chain recombines TRBV7-8 with TRBJ2-7, with TRBD2 identical over 10 bases. V lost 2 bases and J lost 4; bases outside the gene matches: 2. Germline CDR1 and CDR2: SGHVS and FQNEAQ. This CDR3 is built from 14 residues. The CDR3 coding sequence is TGTGCCAGCAGCTTAACTAGCGGGGATTACGAGCAGTACTTC. This translates into CASSLTSGDYEQYF.

J is TRBJ2-7 and V is TRBV21-1; the D call in the table, TRBD2, was not verified against the DNA. TRBV21-1 is a pseudogene segment. The CDR3 has 17 residues. The CDR3: CASSSPGTSGRDYEQYF. DNA for the CDR3: TGTGCCAGCAGCAGTCCCGGGACTAGCGGAAGGGATTACGAGCAGTACTTC.

This clone was picked up one time. The rearrangement joins TRBV9 to TRBJ2-7; 9 nucleotides line up with TRBD2. The length of the CDR3 is 14 residues. CDR1 SGDLS and CDR2 YYNGEE come from the germline V gene. After removal of 1 base from V and 5 bases from J, the junction contained 4 bases not matched to a gene. The CDR3 region has the DNA TGTGCCAGCAGCGTACTAGCGGGGACTCACGAGCAGTACTTC. It codes for CASSVLAGTHEQYF.

This clone was observed a handful of times. This sequence joins TRBV27 and TRBJ1-5, with 8 bases fitting TRBD1. With 5 bases clipped from V and 6 bases from J, the junction kept 6 bases outside the gene matches. The CDR3 runs 14 residues. Per germline, CDR1 MNHEY and CDR2 SMNVEV (reference sequence). The CDR3 sequence is CASSPLRGLQPQHF. Here the CDR3 DNA reads TGTGCCAGCAGTCCCCTCAGGGGGCTTCAGCCCCAGCATTTT.

The chain carries TRBV7-2 and TRBJ2-1; D gene uncertain. The CDR3 totals 12 residues. V lost 5 bases and J 9 bases, leaving 11 bases between the germline ends. Looked up from germline, CDR1 is SGHTA and CDR2 is FQGNSA. The CDR3 spells CASSQSSPEQFF. The DNA of the CDR3 is TGTGCCAGCAGCCAGAGTAGCCCTGAGCAGTTCTTC.

V usage is TRBV30 and J usage is TRBJ1-2, with a weak D call TRBD1 (5 bases). V was trimmed by 0 bases and J by 2 bases, leaving 10 bases between them. The CDR3 spans 14 residues. CDR1 and CDR2 (germline): GTSNPN, SVGIG (reference sequence). The CDR3 coding sequence is TGTGCCTGGAGTGTCGGGGGGAGGAACTATGGCTACACCTTC. Amino acids: CAWSVGGRNYGYTF.

This clone was detected only once. The chain joins TRBV6-4 to TRBJ1-6, with 8 bases aligning to TRBD1. The CDR3 is made up of 16 amino acids. V lost 5 bases, J lost 6 bases, and 9 bases stayed unmatched. The germline V gene encodes CDR1 MRHNA and CDR2 SNTAGT. CDR3 in DNA: TGTGCCAGCAGTCACCCGGACAGGGTTGGTAATTCACCCCTCCACTTT. Translated: CASSHPDRVGNSPLHF.

J is TRBJ2-3 and V is TRBV6-1; no definite D call. This CDR3 is 12 amino acids long. The germline V gene has CDR1 MNHNS and CDR2 SASEGT. The V and J ends lost 1 base and 10 bases respectively, with 9 bases between them. The CDR3 nucleotides read TGTGCCAGCAGTGAAGATCGGTTTCCGCAGTATTTT. Its protein product is CASSEDRFPQYF.

This clone was picked up one time. The chain is built from TRBV9 and TRBJ1-4; possibly TRBD1 for D (5 bases). V was cut by 4 bases and J by 7 bases, with 14 bases left in between. This CDR3 spans 14 amino acids. Germline CDR1 reads SGDLS; CDR2 reads YYNGEE. CDR3 in amino acids: CASSPTGAGEKLFF. CDR3 DNA: TGTGCCAGCAGCCCAACTGGGGCTGGTGAAAAACTGTTTTTT. The complete variable domain, with remaining parts taken from reference TRBV9 and TRBJ1-4, reads DSGVTQTPKHLITATGQRVTLRCSPRSGDLSVYWYQQSLDQGLQFLIQYYNGEERAKGNILERFSAQQFPDLHSELNLSSLELGDSALYFCASSPTGAGEKLFFGSGTQLSVL.

The rearrangement joins TRBV6-5 to TRBJ1-1; TRBD1 agrees at 7 bases. In germline, CDR1 is MNHEY, CDR2 SVGAGI. The CDR3 runs to 13 residues. V gave up 7 bases and J gave up 5 bases; unmatched junction bases: 7. The CDR3 DNA is TGTGCCAGCAAACAGGGGCGGTGGACTGAAGCTTTCTTT. Translated: CASKQGRWTEAFF.

The J gene is TRBJ1-1, the V gene TRBV7-2; the D gene is possibly TRBD1 (5 bases). Germline V gene sequence: CDR1 SGHTA, CDR2 FQGNSA. V dropped 1 base and J dropped 2 bases, with 8 bases sitting between them. CDR3 length: 14 amino acids. This chain's CDR3 is CASSLDGGNTEAFF. The CDR3 bases are TGTGCCAGCAGCTTAGACGGGGGAAACACTGAAGCTTTCTTT.

The chain carries TRBV11-3 and TRBJ2-5; 9 positions agree with TRBD2. Germline V gene lookup returns CDR1 SGHNT and CDR2 YENEEA. V trimming: 2 bases; J trimming: 7 bases; junction bases outside the gene matches: 11. The CDR3 sequence is 16 residues long. CDR3 nucleotides: TGTGCCAGCAGCTTAATTGCGGGGGGGCCAGTCGGGACCCAGTACTTC. As protein: CASSLIAGGPVGTQYF.

The CDR3: CASSIPQGFVHTIYF. The CDR3 bases are TGTGCCAGTAGTATCCCCCAGGGATTCGTCCACACCATATATTTT. V and J are TRBV19 and TRBJ1-3, with a possible D match to TRBD1 (5 bases). The CDR3 is made up of 15 amino acids. Germline CDR1 reads LNHDA; CDR2 reads SQIVND (reference sequence). The ends were cut back, 3 bases at V and 8 bases at J, with 17 bases in the middle.

The V gene is TRBV11-2, the J gene TRBJ1-4, with TRBD1 matching 9 bases. This CDR3 is built from 16 residues. Germline values: CDR1 SGHAT, CDR2 FQNNGV. J gave up 0 bases and V 5 bases, and 4 bases lay outside the gene matches. The CDR3 reads CASSRGQGTTNEKLFF. In DNA, the CDR3 is TGTGCCAGCAGCCGCGGACAGGGGACAACTAATGAAAAACTGTTTTTT.

This chain links TRBV6-1 with TRBJ1-4, with 8 bases lining up with TRBD1. The CDR3 has 13 amino acids. V lost 5 bases, J lost 5 bases, and 1 base stayed unmatched. Germline V CDR1 and CDR2: MNHNS, SASEGT. The CDR3 spells CASSWTGNEKLFF. CDR3 in DNA: TGTGCCAGCAGTTGGACAGGGAATGAAAAACTGTTTTTT.